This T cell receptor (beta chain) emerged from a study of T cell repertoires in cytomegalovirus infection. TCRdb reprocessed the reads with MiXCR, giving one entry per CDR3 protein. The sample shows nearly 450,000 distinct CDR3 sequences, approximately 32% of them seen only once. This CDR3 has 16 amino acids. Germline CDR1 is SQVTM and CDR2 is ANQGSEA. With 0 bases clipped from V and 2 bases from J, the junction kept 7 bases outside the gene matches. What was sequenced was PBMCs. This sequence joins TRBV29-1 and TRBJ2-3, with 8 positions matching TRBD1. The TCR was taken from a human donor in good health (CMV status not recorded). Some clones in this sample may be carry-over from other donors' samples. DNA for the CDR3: TGCAGCGTTGAAGAGACGGACAGGGACCCCACAGATACGCAGTATTTT. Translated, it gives CSVEETDRDPTDTQYF.